Below are 21 T cell receptor beta chains sequenced from a single sample in a study of blood T cell repertoires in COVID-19. TCRdb's table, derived via immunoSEQ multiplex PCR, lists solely in-frame clones and lacks some. The table records about 310,000 clones, around nine tenths of them present only once. Sequencing used peripheral blood. The receptor source for this set is a man between 50 and 59 years old with active or convalescent COVID-19.

The chain carries TRBV6-4 and TRBJ1-1; D might be TRBD1 (5 bases). Trimming shortened V by 4 bases and J by 6 bases, and 18 bases separated the two germline ends. Germline V gene sequence: CDR1 MRHNA, CDR2 SNTAGT. This CDR3 is built from 15 residues. CDR3 residues: CASSVNPGRGAEAFF. The CDR3 DNA is TGTGCCAGCAGTGTAAATCCGGGTAGGGGCGCTGAAGCTTTCTTT.

The rearrangement links TRBV5-1 to TRBJ1-1; D ambiguous. Germline CDR1 and CDR2: SGHRS and YFSETQ. Trimming removed 1 base at V and 1 base at J, with 11 bases between. This CDR3 spans 15 amino acids. CDR3 sequence reads: CASSLISGRNTEAFF. In DNA form, the CDR3 reads TGCGCCAGCAGCTTGATCAGTGGGAGGAACACTGAAGCTTTCTTT.

The rearrangement links TRBV7-9 to TRBJ1-6, with D maybe TRBD1 (6 bases). This CDR3 has 14 amino acids. The germline V gene encodes CDR1 SEHNR and CDR2 FQNEAQ (reference sequence). V gave up 5 bases and J gave up 7 bases, with 12 bases separating them. DNA for the CDR3: TGTGCCAGCAGCGCTTTTGGGACAAATTCACCCCTCCACTTT. It translates to CASSAFGTNSPLHF.

V is TRBV4-3 and J is TRBJ2-5; TRBD2 is a possible D gene (6 bases). V gave up 0 bases and J gave up 3 bases, with 11 bases separating them. The length of the CDR3 is 15 residues. The V gene's germline CDR1 is LGHNA and CDR2 YSLEER. CDR3: CASSQEYGGKETQYF. In nucleotides, the CDR3 is TGCGCCAGCAGCCAAGAATATGGGGGGAAAGAGACCCAGTACTTC.

The CDR3 reads CASGLGTANINEQFF. In nucleotides, the CDR3 is TGCGCCAGCGGCCTCGGGACTGCTAATATAAATGAGCAGTTCTTC. The chain recombines TRBV5-1 with TRBJ2-1; maybe TRBD2 (6 bases). The CDR3 consists of 15 residues. The germline V gene has CDR1 SGHRS and CDR2 YFSETQ. The V end was cut by 7 bases, the J end by 7 bases, with 21 bases between.

The sample holds a few counts of this clone. The chain combines TRBV7-9 with TRBJ2-1; 11 bases fit TRBD2. In germline, CDR1 is SEHNR, CDR2 FQNEAQ (reference sequence). The V gene end was trimmed by 5 bases and the J gene end by 9 bases; junction bases not matched to a gene: 6. CDR3 size: 14 residues. CDR3 sequence (DNA): TGTGCCAGCAGCCCGGGACTAGCGGAGAGTGAGCAGTTCTTC. It is translated as CASSPGLAESEQFF.

V gene TRBV27 combines with J gene TRBJ2-1; 7 bases agree with TRBD1. The CDR3 sequence is 15 residues long. Trimming removed 6 bases from V and 1 base from J; junction bases left unmatched: 6. In germline, CDR1 is MNHEY, CDR2 SMNVEV (reference sequence). The CDR3 loop reads CASSLDRASYNEQFF. CDR3 nucleotides: TGTGCCAGCAGCCTCGACAGGGCTTCCTACAATGAGCAGTTCTTC.

The chain links TRBV7-2 to TRBJ1-6; 8 bases are shared with TRBD1. Germline V gene sequence: CDR1 SGHTA, CDR2 FQGNSA. The CDR3 contains 16 residues. V gave up 0 bases and J gave up 10 bases; unmatched junction bases: 8. CDR3 in DNA: TGTGCCAGCAGCTTAGCGCAGGGGGCCACCTTGTCACCCCTCCACTTT. Translated, it gives CASSLAQGATLSPLHF.

V gene TRBV6-5 combines with J gene TRBJ2-1; 8 bases are a match to TRBD2. CDR3 length: 15 amino acids. Germline values: CDR1 MNHEY, CDR2 SVGAGI. After removal of 5 bases from V and 0 bases from J, the junction contained 3 bases not matched to a gene. The CDR3 nucleotides read TGTGCCAGCAGTCCTCTAGCGGGCTCCTACAATGAGCAGTTCTTC. Translated, it gives CASSPLAGSYNEQFF.

The rearrangement joins TRBV11-2 to TRBJ2-1; TRBD1 matches 8 bases. The germline V gene encodes CDR1 SGHAT and CDR2 FQNNGV. CDR3 length: 12 residues. The ends lost 4 bases at V and 12 bases at J; junction bases unmatched: 5. CDR3 loop: CASSSGQERQFF. Here the CDR3 DNA reads TGTGCCAGCAGCTCGGGACAGGAAAGGCAGTTCTTC.

V usage is TRBV10-3 and J usage is TRBJ2-6; 9 nucleotides agree with TRBD1. V gave up 4 bases and J gave up 2 bases; unmatched junction bases: 6. The CDR3 spans 17 residues. Germline-derived CDR1 and CDR2 are ENHRY and SYGVKD. CDR3 nucleotide sequence: TGTGCCATCAGTGGGGGACAGGGCTATCCTGGGGCCAACGTCCTGACTTTC. Translating gives CAISGGQGYPGANVLTF.

This chain links TRBV28 with TRBJ1-3, with D perhaps TRBD1 (6 bases). This CDR3 spans 15 amino acids. V was clipped by 3 bases and J by 1 base, with 10 bases between them. Germline loops: CDR1 MDHEN, CDR2 SYDVKM. The CDR3 loop is CASSLGDISGNTIYF. DNA of the CDR3: TGTGCCAGCAGTTTGGGGGACATTTCTGGAAACACCATATATTTT.

V usage is TRBV7-2 and J usage is TRBJ2-5; 11 bases are a match to TRBD2. Germline V gives CDR1 SGHTA, CDR2 FQGNSA. This CDR3 is built from 14 residues. Trimming at V came to 4 bases and at J to 5 bases, leaving 3 bases not matched to a gene. CDR3 nucleotide sequence: TGTGCCAGCAGCTCCCCTAGCGGGGGGGAGACCCAGTACTTC. Translating gives CASSSPSGGETQYF.

The chain couples TRBV6-5 to TRBJ1-5; D perhaps matches TRBD1 (5 bases). The CDR3 loop spans 13 amino acids. Trimming stripped 6 bases from V and 1 base from J, with 7 bases between. Per germline, CDR1 MNHEY and CDR2 SVGAGI. In DNA form, the CDR3 reads TGTGCCAGCAGAAGGGGAAGCAATCAGCCCCAGCATTTT. Protein product: CASRRGSNQPQHF.

The rearrangement joins TRBV5-5 to TRBJ2-7; D gene unclear. This CDR3 is built from 13 residues. The V end was cut by 4 bases, the J end by 0 bases, with 8 bases between. The germline V gene has CDR1 SGHKS and CDR2 YYEKEE (reference sequence). CDR3 in amino acids: CASSTASSYEQYF. The CDR3 DNA sequence: TGTGCCAGCAGCACCGCTAGCTCCTACGAGCAGTACTTC.

V and J are TRBV21-1 and TRBJ2-7; the tabulated D call, TRBD2, remains unverified against the DNA. TRBV21-1 is reported as a pseudogene. This CDR3 has 18 residues. The CDR3 DNA reads as TGTGCCAGCAGCAAACAACCCCGAGGCACTAGCGGGAGCTACGAGCAGTACTTC. Residues: CASSKQPRGTSGSYEQYF.

This sequence joins TRBV28 and TRBJ1-2; 7 bases align to TRBD1. The CDR3 covers 15 residues. Trimming at V came to 5 bases and at J to 5 bases, leaving 11 bases not matched to a gene. Germline values: CDR1 MDHEN, CDR2 SYDVKM. The CDR3 here is CASSRQGVVGYGYTF. CDR3 DNA: TGTGCCAGCAGTCGTCAGGGGGTGGTCGGGTATGGCTACACCTTC.

The CDR3, as DNA: TGTGCCAGCAGTTTGGCAGGGGAGTGGGAGACCCAGTACTTC. It encodes CASSLAGEWETQYF. The chain uses TRBV28 and TRBJ2-5, with D maybe TRBD1 (6 bases). The CDR3 sequence is 14 residues long. Looked up from germline, CDR1 is MDHEN and CDR2 is SYDVKM. Trimming cost V 3 bases and J 5 bases, with 13 bases left between them.

CDR3 sequence (DNA): TGTGCCAGCAGCCCAGACGTAGCGGGGGGGCGTGAGACCCAGTACTTC. It encodes CASSPDVAGGRETQYF. J is TRBJ2-5 and V is TRBV7-3; TRBD2 matches 11 bases. The length of the CDR3 is 16 residues. J gave up 5 bases and V 5 bases, and 10 bases lay outside the gene matches. Germline V lookup: CDR1 SGHTA, CDR2 FQGTGA.

V usage is TRBV28 and J usage is TRBJ1-4; no clear D. V was cut by 2 bases and J by 7 bases, with 11 bases left in between. Germline V gives CDR1 MDHEN, CDR2 SYDVKM. This CDR3 region has 14 residues. The CDR3 DNA is TGTGCCAGCAGTTTACCCAACAGAATTGAAAAACTGTTTTTT. It codes for CASSLPNRIEKLFF.

The chain is built from TRBV6-5 and TRBJ1-3; 8 bases map to TRBD1. Germline-derived CDR1 and CDR2 are MNHEY and SVGAGI. This CDR3 region has 14 residues. The V segment lost 4 bases and the J segment 2 bases; nucleotides outside the gene matches: 1. The CDR3 is CASSWTGTGNTIYF. The DNA for the CDR3 is TGTGCCAGCAGTTGGACAGGGACTGGAAACACCATATATTTT.